Below are 26 T cell receptor beta chains sequenced from a single sample in a study of long-term antiretroviral therapy in people with HIV. Version v3.0 of the immunoSEQ assay was performed at survey level. Repertoires were generated with immunoSEQ multiplex PCR, while TCRdb's copy carries only in-frame clones and drops some. The sample includes tens of thousands of clones, around 88% of them seen just once. This material consisted of unsorted PBMCs, taken just before starting antiretroviral therapy. These receptors were obtained from a young woman with HIV.

The CDR3 DNA sequence: TGTGCCAGCACCCCAGGGAGCCAATACAATGAGCAGTTCTTC. It is translated as CASTPGSQYNEQFF. This chain connects TRBV9 to TRBJ2-1; the D call may be TRBD1 or TRBD2 (5 bases each). Germline V gene lookup returns CDR1 SGDLS and CDR2 YYNGEE. This CDR3 is 14 amino acids long. The ends were cut back, 6 bases at V and 4 bases at J, with 14 bases in the middle.

The rearrangement joins TRBV5-4 to TRBJ2-1; D is undetermined. In germline, CDR1 is SGHNT, CDR2 YYREEE (reference sequence). V was cut by 2 bases and J by 2 bases, with 11 bases left in between. The CDR3 sequence is 15 residues long. CDR3 amino acids: CASSFRENTYNEQFF. CDR3 in DNA: TGTGCCAGCAGCTTCAGAGAAAACACCTACAATGAGCAGTTCTTC. Combining the CDR3 with reference TRBV5-4 and TRBJ2-1 gives the whole variable domain ETGVTQSPTHLIKTRGQQVTLRCSSQSGHNTVSWYQQALGQGPQFIFQYYREEENGRGNFPPRFSGLQFPNYSSELNVNALELDDSALYLCASSFRENTYNEQFFGPGTRLTVL.

Relative to its sample, this clone is medium-sized. This chain joins TRBV5-6 and TRBJ2-7, with D possibly called TRBD1 or TRBD2 (5 bases each). CDR1 and CDR2 from the germline V gene are SGHDT and YYEEEE. The ends were cut back, 4 bases at V and 5 bases at J, with 19 bases in the middle. There are 15 residues in the CDR3. This chain's CDR3 is CASSRGWGSEDEQYF. CDR3 sequence (DNA): TGTGCCAGCAGCAGGGGTTGGGGGAGTGAGGACGAGCAGTACTTC.

The V gene is TRBV27, the J gene TRBJ2-7, with unresolved D. The CDR3 spans 12 residues. The germline V gene has CDR1 MNHEY and CDR2 SMNVEV (reference sequence). The germline V and J ends were trimmed by 5 bases and 6 bases, with 11 bases remaining between them. CDR3 sequence: CASSPRGPEQYF. For the CDR3, the DNA is TGTGCCAGCAGTCCCCGTGGGCCCGAGCAGTACTTC.

The rearrangement links TRBV5-4 to TRBJ2-7; 11 nucleotides align to TRBD1. With 3 bases clipped from V and 3 bases from J, the junction kept 8 bases outside the gene matches. The CDR3 spans 16 residues. The germline V gene encodes CDR1 SGHNT and CDR2 YYREEE (reference sequence). The CDR3 loop reads CASSWGAGQGGYEQYF. CDR3 bases: TGTGCCAGCAGCTGGGGCGCGGGACAGGGGGGCTACGAGCAGTACTTC.

This rearrangement joins TRBV15 to TRBJ2-7; 10 nucleotides match TRBD2. Unmatched junction bases numbered 5, after V lost 4 bases and J lost 2 bases. Germline CDR1 and CDR2: LNHNV and YYDKDF (reference sequence). CDR3 size: 15 residues. The CDR3 region has the DNA TGTGCCACCAGCAACCAACTAGCGGGACCCTACGAGCAGTACTTC. This sequence encodes CATSNQLAGPYEQYF.

V usage is TRBV27 and J usage is TRBJ2-5, with 7 bases that match TRBD1. Germline V gene data show CDR1 as MNHEY and CDR2 as SMNVEV (reference sequence). The CDR3 covers 17 residues. Germline trimming cut 1 base from V and 2 bases from J; bases unmatched to any gene: 10. The CDR3 sequence: CASSLWGQSEQQETQYF. The CDR3 nucleotides are TGTGCCAGCAGTTTATGGGGACAGTCCGAACAACAAGAGACCCAGTACTTC.

The J gene is TRBJ2-2, the V gene TRBV7-6; no definite D call. This CDR3 has 15 residues. The V end was cut by 2 bases, the J end by 0 bases, with 7 bases between. Looked up from germline, CDR1 is SGHVS and CDR2 is FNYEAQ. The CDR3 loop is CASSLWQTNTGELFF. The CDR3 DNA sequence: TGTGCCAGCAGCTTATGGCAGACGAACACCGGGGAGCTGTTTTTT.

The chain is built from TRBV10-3 and TRBJ2-2; 7 bases are shared with TRBD1. The CDR3 is made up of 15 amino acids. The J segment lost 4 bases and the V segment lost 0 bases, leaving 2 bases of the junction unmatched. Germline lookup yields CDR1 ENHRY and CDR2 SYGVKD. The CDR3 reads CAISESTGATGELFF. The CDR3 region has the DNA TGTGCCATCAGTGAGTCAACAGGGGCCACCGGGGAGCTGTTTTTT.

The chain has TRBV11-3 and TRBJ2-7; D remains ambiguous. The CDR3 is 14 residues long. Deletions cut 4 bases from V and 2 bases from J, with 12 bases between. Per the germline V gene, CDR1 is SGHNT and CDR2 is YENEEA. For the CDR3, the DNA is TGTGCCAGCAGCTATTTACGAGGAACCTACGAGCAGTACTTC. Amino acid sequence: CASSYLRGTYEQYF.

The chain is built from TRBV27 and TRBJ1-1, with 9 bases aligning to TRBD1. Germline CDR1 is MNHEY and CDR2 is SMNVEV (reference sequence). This CDR3 is built from 16 residues. With V trimmed by 5 bases and J by 0 bases, 7 bases remained unmatched. The CDR3 nucleotides read TGTGCCAGCAGTCACCCGGGACAGGGAATGAACACTGAAGCTTTCTTT. Residues: CASSHPGQGMNTEAFF.

The genes are TRBV21-1 and TRBJ1-1; TRBD1 is taken as the D call from the table, unchecked against the DNA. TRBV21-1 is annotated as a pseudogene. The CDR3 length is 16 residues. CDR3 protein: CASSADRGRKNTEAFF. CDR3 nucleotide sequence: TGTGCCAGCAGCGCGGACAGGGGGCGGAAGAACACTGAAGCTTTCTTT.

The chain couples TRBV27 to TRBJ1-4, with TRBD1 identical over 8 bases. V dropped 5 bases and J dropped 5; count of bases not matched to a gene: 10. Per germline, CDR1 MNHEY and CDR2 SMNVEV (reference sequence). This CDR3 comprises 16 residues. This chain's CDR3 is CASSTPAGQVNEKLFF. Written as DNA, the CDR3 is TGTGCCAGCAGTACACCAGCGGGACAGGTGAATGAAAAACTGTTTTTT.

V gene TRBV5-1 combines with J gene TRBJ2-7, with no clear D. The germline V gene encodes CDR1 SGHRS and CDR2 YFSETQ. Trimming took 3 bases from V and 2 from J, leaving 12 bases between them. CDR3 length equals 14 residues. This CDR3 reads CASSSEWGPYEQYF. The CDR3 DNA reads TGCGCCAGCAGCTCCGAGTGGGGTCCCTACGAGCAGTACTTC.

V usage is TRBV5-6 and J usage is TRBJ1-5; 7 bases line up with TRBD1. V trimming: 4 bases; J trimming: 7 bases; junction bases outside the gene matches: 11. The CDR3 covers 15 residues. The germline V gene has CDR1 SGHDT and CDR2 YYEEEE. The CDR3 region has the DNA TGTGCCAGCAGCCTGCGACAGGGTATCGGCCAGCCCCAGCATTTT. It translates to CASSLRQGIGQPQHF. The complete variable domain, with remaining parts taken from reference TRBV5-6 and TRBJ1-5, reads DAGVTQSPTHLIKTRGQQVTLRCSPKSGHDTVSWYQQALGQGPQFIFQYYEEEERQRGNFPDRFSGHQFPNYSSELNVNALLLGDSALYLCASSLRQGIGQPQHFGDGTRLSIL.

The chain carries TRBV9 and TRBJ1-2; tentative D call: TRBD1 (5 bases). From germline, CDR1 is SGDLS and CDR2 YYNGEE. The CDR3 contains 14 residues. Deletions cut 2 bases from V and 1 base from J, with 9 bases between. CDR3 residues: CASSVGGFNYGYTF. CDR3 nucleotides: TGTGCCAGCAGCGTGGGGGGTTTTAACTATGGCTACACCTTC.

The rearrangement uses TRBV5-8 and TRBJ1-3, with TRBD1 as a possible D gene (5 bases). The CDR3 consists of 15 residues. Trimming shortened V by 2 bases and J by 0 bases, and 9 bases separated the two germline ends. Germline CDR1 reads SGHTS; CDR2 reads YDEGEE. The CDR3 here is CASSFDRLSGNTIYF. The CDR3 coding sequence is TGTGCCAGCAGCTTCGACAGACTCTCTGGAAACACCATATATTTT.

V is TRBV9 and J is TRBJ1-3, with 7 positions matching TRBD1. Germline assignment: CDR1 SGDLS and CDR2 YYNGEE. V lost 3 bases to trimming and J lost 3 bases; unmatched junction nucleotides: 3. The CDR3 contains 14 residues. The DNA for the CDR3 is TGTGCCAGCAGCGATAACAGGGGTGGAAACACCATATATTTT. As protein: CASSDNRGGNTIYF.

The rearrangement joins TRBV19 to TRBJ2-1; TRBD2 agrees at 13 bases. V shed 2 bases and J 3 bases; nucleotides not matched to a gene: 19. From germline, CDR1 is LNHDA and CDR2 SQIVND (reference sequence). The CDR3 totals 22 residues. DNA of the CDR3: TGTGCCAGTAGTATAAAGCCCCGTGGGACTAGCGGGACCCATATCCACTACAATGAGCAGTTCTTC. It translates to CASSIKPRGTSGTHIHYNEQFF.

The chain recombines TRBV6-1 with TRBJ2-1, with D unclear. With 6 bases removed from V and 4 bases from J, the gap between germline ends came to 4 bases. This CDR3 region has 11 residues. Germline values: CDR1 MNHNS, CDR2 SASEGT. DNA of the CDR3: TGTGCCAGCAGGACGTACAATGAGCAGTTCTTC. Protein sequence: CASRTYNEQFF.

The chain combines TRBV6-4 with TRBJ2-1, with 7 bases fitting TRBD2. Germline lookup yields CDR1 MRHNA and CDR2 SNTAGT. The CDR3 is 15 amino acids. Losses at the gene ends were 5 bases for V and 2 bases for J; bases not matched to a gene: 6. The CDR3 reads CASSREREPYNEQFF. The CDR3 DNA is TGTGCCAGCAGTCGTGAGCGGGAACCCTACAATGAGCAGTTCTTC.

The count of this clone is one. The chain is built from TRBV5-6 and TRBJ1-3; D unresolved. Per germline, CDR1 SGHDT and CDR2 YYEEEE. CDR3 size: 12 residues. V dropped 5 bases and J dropped 4 bases, with 7 bases sitting between them. The CDR3 loop is CASSTRGNTIYF. Written as DNA, the CDR3 is TGTGCCAGCAGTACACGGGGAAACACCATATATTTT.

This chain uses TRBV19 with TRBJ2-1; D not certain. V lost 0 bases and J 4 bases, leaving 7 bases between the germline ends. The CDR3 runs to 14 residues. CDR1 LNHDA and CDR2 SQIVND come from the germline V gene (reference sequence). The CDR3 is CASSIEGPYNEQFF. Here the CDR3 DNA reads TGTGCCAGTAGTATAGAGGGTCCGTACAATGAGCAGTTCTTC.

The chain uses TRBV9 and TRBJ2-3; D is undetermined. The germline V and J ends were trimmed by 4 bases and 6 bases, with 12 bases remaining between them. This CDR3 spans 13 amino acids. Germline V lookup: CDR1 SGDLS, CDR2 YYNGEE. The CDR3 reads CASSQAQVDTQYF. The CDR3 DNA reads TGTGCCAGCAGCCAAGCCCAGGTTGATACGCAGTATTTT.

The chain is built from TRBV11-3 and TRBJ2-5, with 13 bases lining up with TRBD2. Per the germline V gene, CDR1 is SGHNT and CDR2 is YENEEA. V lost 1 base to trimming and J lost 5 bases; unmatched junction nucleotides: 7. The CDR3 loop spans 17 amino acids. The CDR3 nucleotides read TGTGCCAGCAGCTTAGGGACTAGCGGGAGTGAGACGGAGACCCAGTACTTC. Translation gives CASSLGTSGSETETQYF. The full variable domain, rest sourced from reference TRBV11-3 and TRBJ2-5, is EAGVVQSPRYKIIEKKQPVAFWCNPISGHNTLYWYLQNLGQGPELLIRYENEEAVDDSQLPKDRFSAERLKGVDSTLKIQPAELGDSAVYLCASSLGTSGSETETQYFGPGTRLLVL.

This clone appeared once. The chain has TRBV6-5 and TRBJ2-2; a weak D match, TRBD1 (5 bases). Germline V gives CDR1 MNHEY, CDR2 SVGAGI. The CDR3 is 16 residues long. The germline V and J ends were trimmed by 2 bases and 3 bases, with 13 bases remaining between them. CDR3 protein: CASSYNPGWDTGELFF. The CDR3 DNA follows: TGTGCCAGCAGTTACAACCCAGGGTGGGACACCGGGGAGCTGTTTTTT.